The entry that follows covers one T cell receptor beta chain sequence. Its antigen is still unknown. Additional DNA sequences in this sample encode the identical CDR3. Donors were nominally healthy when sampled, though unrecorded immune exposures were likely. The PCR ran on 60 Vbeta and 13 Jbeta primers. Only in-frame clones appear in the TCRdb table, and some are missing; sequencing was by immunoSEQ multiplex PCR. Counted here are 140,000 to 150,000 clones, approximately 80% occurring once; the ten biggest clones make up about 2.4%. This sample was included in a study of cytomegalovirus exposure and HLA in healthy donors. The germline CDR1 and CDR2 sequences are SEHNR and FQNEAQ (reference sequence). The CDR3 sequence is 14 residues long. Germline trimming cut 5 bases from V and 2 bases from J; bases unmatched to any gene: 3. Findings and limits, study-wide: Later on, an analysis showed TCR association rates differing by HLA locus, with DRB1 the most and HLA-C the fewest.

Sequenced material: PBMCs. The receptor was derived from a woman aged 18-29 years in good health and CMV-seropositive. The genes are TRBV7-9 and TRBJ1-5; 7 bases match TRBD1. CDR3 region: CASSLTGGNQPQHF. The CDR3 DNA reads TGTGCCAGCAGCCTTACAGGGGGCAATCAGCCCCAGCATTTT.